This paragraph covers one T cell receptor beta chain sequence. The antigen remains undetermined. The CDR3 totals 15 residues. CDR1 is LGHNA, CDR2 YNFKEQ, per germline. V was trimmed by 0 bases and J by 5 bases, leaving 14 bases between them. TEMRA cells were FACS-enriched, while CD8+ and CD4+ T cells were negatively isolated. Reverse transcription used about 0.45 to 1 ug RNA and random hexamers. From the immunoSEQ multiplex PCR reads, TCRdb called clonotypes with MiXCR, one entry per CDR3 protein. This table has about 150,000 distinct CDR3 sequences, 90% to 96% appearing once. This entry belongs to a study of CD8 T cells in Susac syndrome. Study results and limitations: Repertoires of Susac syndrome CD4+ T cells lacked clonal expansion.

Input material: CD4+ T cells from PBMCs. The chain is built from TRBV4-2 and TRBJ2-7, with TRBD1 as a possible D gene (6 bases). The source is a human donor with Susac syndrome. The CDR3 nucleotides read TGTGCCAGCAGCCAAGAGGGGGCAGGGACCCACGAGCAGTACTTC. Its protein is CASSQEGAGTHEQYF.